This TCR beta chain was sequenced during a study of breast tumors, draining lymph nodes, adjacent tissues. Findings and caveats of the study: Data only fit, rather than demonstrated, lymph node origin of most tumor T cells. Tumors had less TCR diversity than lymph nodes, more than nontumor tissue.

This clonotype was seen many times. The antigen is unknown. Each CDR3 protein gets one entry after TCRdb re-called the multiplex PCR reads with MiXCR. There are some 170,000 distinct CDR3 sequences in the sample; around 33% occur only once, and around 4% lies in the top ten. Axillary draining lymph nodes of breast cancer patients supplied the node samples. The CDR3 runs 12 residues. Germline V gene lookup returns CDR1 SGHNT and CDR2 YYREEE (reference sequence). The J segment lost 7 bases and the V segment lost 2 bases, leaving 3 bases of the junction unmatched. The chain carries TRBV5-4 and TRBJ2-7, with TRBD2 identical over 7 bases. This receptor was obtained from a female donor with breast cancer. Some clones in this sample may be carry-over from other donors' samples. The material sequenced was axillary lymph node tissue. The CDR3 is CASSLAGREQYF. The CDR3 nucleotides read TGTGCCAGCAGCTTAGCGGGGCGGGAGCAGTACTTC.